Sequencing of this TCR beta chain was carried out in a study of tumor-infiltrating lymphocytes in localized non-small cell lung cancer. Germline-derived CDR1 and CDR2 are MDHEN and SYDVKM. The CDR3 covers 19 residues. Trimming at V came to 7 bases and at J to 1 base, leaving 18 bases not matched to a gene. Generated by immunoSEQ multiplex PCR, the TCRdb table keeps only in-frame clones and is missing some. The sample holds approximately 16,000 clones, more than 40% seen once. This clone was observed a handful of times. The sample taken for sequencing was lung tumor tissue. The TCR originated in a human donor with non-small cell lung cancer. This chain connects TRBV28 to TRBJ2-7, with 11 nucleotides matching TRBD1. The CDR3 sequence: CASTKDRGLISQLSYEQYF. The CDR3 coding sequence is TGTGCCAGCACCAAGGACAGGGGGCTAATTTCACAACTATCCTACGAGCAGTACTTC.